This T cell receptor beta chain was sequenced for a study of blood T cell repertoires in COVID-19. About the research overall: Both acute and convalescent COVID-19 samples were obtained from the United States, Italy and Spain. The cDNA or gDNA used as material had been derived from T cells, B-cell-depleted T cells, or PBMCs.

One Seattle source followed patients from active infection through their disease course. Original analysis: Reference gene primer amplification yielded estimated nucleated cell counts. Assay used: immunoSEQ multiplex PCR; TCRdb lists only in-frame clones, some missing. That table furnishes V, J and clone size, whereas the DNA furnished D and trimming. Found here are 120,000 or so clones, about 88% of them singletons; the top ten hold approximately 5%. The V segment lost 4 bases and the J segment 4 bases; nucleotides outside the gene matches: 1. There are 15 residues in the CDR3. Germline values: CDR1 MNHEY, CDR2 SMNVEV (reference sequence).

The chain has TRBV27 and TRBJ2-1, with 13 bases lining up with TRBD2. This TCR came from a man in his fifties or sixties with COVID-19, enrolled during active disease. Sequencing used peripheral blood. The DNA of the CDR3 is TGTGCCAGCAGTTCACTAGCGGGGGGGTACAATGAGCAGTTCTTC. This codes for CASSSLAGGYNEQFF.